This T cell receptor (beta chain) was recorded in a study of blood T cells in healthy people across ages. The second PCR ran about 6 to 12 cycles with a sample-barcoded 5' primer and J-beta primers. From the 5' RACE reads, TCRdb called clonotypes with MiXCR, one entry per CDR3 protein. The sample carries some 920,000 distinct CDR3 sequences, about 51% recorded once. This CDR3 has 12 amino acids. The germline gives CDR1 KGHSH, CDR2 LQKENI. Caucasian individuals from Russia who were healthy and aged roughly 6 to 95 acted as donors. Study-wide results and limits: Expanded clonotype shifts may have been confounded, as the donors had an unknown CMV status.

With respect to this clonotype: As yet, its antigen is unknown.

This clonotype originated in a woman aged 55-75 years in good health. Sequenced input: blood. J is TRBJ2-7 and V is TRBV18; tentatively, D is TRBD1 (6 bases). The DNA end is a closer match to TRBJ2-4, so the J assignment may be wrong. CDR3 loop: CASDATGNIQYF. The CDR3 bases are TGTGCCAGCGACGCCACAGGGAACATTCAGTACTTC.